The 18 T cell receptor beta chains below all came from one sample that was sequenced in a study of CXCR3-negative and CXCR3-positive naive CD8 T cells. No antigens are known for them. Carrying UMI labels, the TRB cDNA libraries were prepared through 5' RACE. TCRdb re-called the 5' RACE reads and gives one entry per CDR3 protein, without DNA. The table lists some 54,000 distinct CDR3 sequences. Study conclusions and caveats: The TRB CDR3s that CXCR3-positive naive cells carried were more hydrophobic than those of CXCR3-negative naive cells.

Sequences were obtained from naive CXCR3+ CD8+ T cells from blood. Stated subset: CD45RO-CCR7+CD27+CD95- naive CD8+ T cells expressing CXCR3 (TNR3+). Receptors were obtained from a human donor in good health. Some clones in this sample may be carry-over from other donors' samples.

The genes are TRBV11-3 and TRBJ2-1; TCRdb names TRBD2, which stays unverified in the absence of DNA. Germline V CDR1 and CDR2: SGHNT, YENEEA. This CDR3 is built from 18 residues. The CDR3 reads CASSPPTKTSGAYNEQFF.

This sequence joins TRBV4-3 and TRBJ2-2. The CDR3 is 17 amino acids. Germline V gene data show CDR1 as LGHNA and CDR2 as YSLEER. The CDR3 loop is CASSQDDETADTGELFF.

The chain has TRBV29-1 and TRBJ2-3; TCRdb names TRBD2, which stays unverified in the absence of DNA. This CDR3 has 17 amino acids. Germline V gene sequence: CDR1 SQVTM, CDR2 ANQGSEA. This CDR3 is CSAQRASGIASTDTQYF.

The chain combines TRBV6-2 or TRBV6-3 with TRBJ2-2; TCRdb's D call of TRBD1 is untestable without DNA. The germline CDR1 and CDR2 sequences are MNHEY and SVGEGT. This CDR3 contains 14 residues. CDR3 in amino acids: CASSPGQTTGELFF.

The chain carries TRBV18 and TRBJ2-7; no DNA is available, so the TRBD1 call from TCRdb remains unchecked. Germline V CDR1 and CDR2: KGHSH, LQKENI. This CDR3 has 13 amino acids. Here the CDR3 reads CASSPWAEIGQYF.

The chain is built from TRBV10-3 and TRBJ2-7; TCRdb gives TRBD1 as the D gene, but with no DNA this cannot be confirmed. The CDR3 has 14 amino acids. The V gene's germline CDR1 is ENHRY and CDR2 SYGVKD. CDR3 loop: CAISESDTGFEQYF.

CDR3 region: CASSLPGQVSTEAFF. The rearrangement uses TRBV11-3 and TRBJ1-1; TCRdb proposes TRBD1, but this gene call is untestable without DNA. Germline CDR1 reads SGHNT; CDR2 reads YENEEA. The CDR3 consists of 15 residues.

This chain joins TRBV15 and TRBJ1-4; absent DNA, TCRdb's TRBD1 call cannot be checked. The CDR3 contains 16 residues. CDR1 LNHNV and CDR2 YYDKDF come from the germline V gene (reference sequence). The chain's CDR3 is CATSPTGASLDEKLFF.

The gene calls are TRBV29-1 and TRBJ2-7; there is no DNA to check the TCRdb D call of TRBD1. CDR3 length: 14 amino acids. CDR1 is SQVTM, CDR2 ANQGSEA, per germline. CDR3 protein: CSVEDWDKAYEQYF.

This chain uses TRBV5-1 with TRBJ2-5. This CDR3 has 13 residues. Germline V CDR1 and CDR2: SGHRS, YFSETQ. CDR3 residues: CASSFRRGETQYF.

V and J are TRBV7-9 and TRBJ2-5. The CDR3 extends over 12 amino acids. The germline gives CDR1 SEHNR, CDR2 FQNEAQ (reference sequence). The chain's CDR3 is CASSFVRETQYF. The whole variable domain, remainder taken from reference TRBV7-9 and TRBJ2-5, is DTGVSQNPRHKITKRGQNVTFRCDPISEHNRLYWYRQTLGQGPEFLTYFQNEAQLEKSRLLSDRFSAERPKGSFSTLEIQRTEQGDSAMYLCASSFVRETQYFGPGTRLLVL.

This sequence joins TRBV5-4 and TRBJ2-3. Germline-derived CDR1 and CDR2 are SGHNT and YYREEE (reference sequence). The length of the CDR3 is 11 residues. The CDR3 is CASSQTDTQYF. Together with reference TRBV5-4 and TRBJ2-3, the CDR3 gives the full variable domain: ETGVTQSPTHLIKTRGQQVTLRCSSQSGHNTVSWYQQALGQGPQFIFQYYREEENGRGNFPPRFSGLQFPNYSSELNVNALELDDSALYLCASSQTDTQYFGPGTRLTVL.

CDR3 loop: CASRRAGGQETQYF. This rearrangement joins TRBV6-5 to TRBJ2-5; TCRdb's D call, TRBD2, is unchecked because there is no DNA. Germline V CDR1 and CDR2: MNHEY, SVGAGI. This CDR3 region has 14 residues.

The gene calls are TRBV29-1 and TRBJ2-7; there is no DNA to check the TCRdb D call of TRBD1. This CDR3 region has 12 residues. The V gene's germline CDR1 is SQVTM and CDR2 ANQGSEA. The CDR3: CSAQGPSIEQYF.

The chain uses TRBV29-1 and TRBJ2-7; absent DNA, TCRdb's TRBD1 call cannot be checked. Germline-derived CDR1 and CDR2 are SQVTM and ANQGSEA. The CDR3 has 12 amino acids. CDR3 amino acids: CSVRTGPWEQYF.

The chain recombines TRBV5-1 with TRBJ2-7; the TCRdb D gene call, TRBD2, has no DNA to confirm it. The CDR3 has 12 residues. Germline V gene sequence: CDR1 SGHRS, CDR2 YFSETQ. The CDR3 protein is CASSLGGYKQYF.

This rearrangement joins TRBV12-3 or TRBV12-4 to TRBJ1-6; TCRdb returns TRBD1, unconfirmable since there is no DNA. The CDR3 has 19 amino acids. Here the CDR3 reads CASSFTGPPLGTENSPLHF.

This chain uses TRBV4-1 with TRBJ2-1; TCRdb's D call of TRBD1 is untestable without DNA. CDR3 length: 15 amino acids. Per germline, CDR1 MGHRA and CDR2 YSYEKL. The CDR3 is CASSDGRGVDNEQFF.